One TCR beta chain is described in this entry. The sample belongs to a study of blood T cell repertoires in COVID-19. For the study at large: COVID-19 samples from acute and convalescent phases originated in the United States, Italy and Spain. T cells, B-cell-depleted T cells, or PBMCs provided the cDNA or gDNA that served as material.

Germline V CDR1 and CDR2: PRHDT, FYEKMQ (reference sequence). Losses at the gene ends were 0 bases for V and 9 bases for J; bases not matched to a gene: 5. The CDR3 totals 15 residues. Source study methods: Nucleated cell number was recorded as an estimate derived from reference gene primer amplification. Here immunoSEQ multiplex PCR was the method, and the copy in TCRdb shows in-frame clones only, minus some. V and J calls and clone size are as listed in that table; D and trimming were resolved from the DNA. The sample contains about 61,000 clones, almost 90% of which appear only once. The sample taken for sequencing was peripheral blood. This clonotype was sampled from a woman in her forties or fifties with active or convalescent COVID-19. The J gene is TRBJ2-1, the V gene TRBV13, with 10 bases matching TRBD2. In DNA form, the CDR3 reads TGTGCCAGCAGCTTAGGACTAGCGGGAAACATTGAGCAGTTCTTC. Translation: CASSLGLAGNIEQFF.